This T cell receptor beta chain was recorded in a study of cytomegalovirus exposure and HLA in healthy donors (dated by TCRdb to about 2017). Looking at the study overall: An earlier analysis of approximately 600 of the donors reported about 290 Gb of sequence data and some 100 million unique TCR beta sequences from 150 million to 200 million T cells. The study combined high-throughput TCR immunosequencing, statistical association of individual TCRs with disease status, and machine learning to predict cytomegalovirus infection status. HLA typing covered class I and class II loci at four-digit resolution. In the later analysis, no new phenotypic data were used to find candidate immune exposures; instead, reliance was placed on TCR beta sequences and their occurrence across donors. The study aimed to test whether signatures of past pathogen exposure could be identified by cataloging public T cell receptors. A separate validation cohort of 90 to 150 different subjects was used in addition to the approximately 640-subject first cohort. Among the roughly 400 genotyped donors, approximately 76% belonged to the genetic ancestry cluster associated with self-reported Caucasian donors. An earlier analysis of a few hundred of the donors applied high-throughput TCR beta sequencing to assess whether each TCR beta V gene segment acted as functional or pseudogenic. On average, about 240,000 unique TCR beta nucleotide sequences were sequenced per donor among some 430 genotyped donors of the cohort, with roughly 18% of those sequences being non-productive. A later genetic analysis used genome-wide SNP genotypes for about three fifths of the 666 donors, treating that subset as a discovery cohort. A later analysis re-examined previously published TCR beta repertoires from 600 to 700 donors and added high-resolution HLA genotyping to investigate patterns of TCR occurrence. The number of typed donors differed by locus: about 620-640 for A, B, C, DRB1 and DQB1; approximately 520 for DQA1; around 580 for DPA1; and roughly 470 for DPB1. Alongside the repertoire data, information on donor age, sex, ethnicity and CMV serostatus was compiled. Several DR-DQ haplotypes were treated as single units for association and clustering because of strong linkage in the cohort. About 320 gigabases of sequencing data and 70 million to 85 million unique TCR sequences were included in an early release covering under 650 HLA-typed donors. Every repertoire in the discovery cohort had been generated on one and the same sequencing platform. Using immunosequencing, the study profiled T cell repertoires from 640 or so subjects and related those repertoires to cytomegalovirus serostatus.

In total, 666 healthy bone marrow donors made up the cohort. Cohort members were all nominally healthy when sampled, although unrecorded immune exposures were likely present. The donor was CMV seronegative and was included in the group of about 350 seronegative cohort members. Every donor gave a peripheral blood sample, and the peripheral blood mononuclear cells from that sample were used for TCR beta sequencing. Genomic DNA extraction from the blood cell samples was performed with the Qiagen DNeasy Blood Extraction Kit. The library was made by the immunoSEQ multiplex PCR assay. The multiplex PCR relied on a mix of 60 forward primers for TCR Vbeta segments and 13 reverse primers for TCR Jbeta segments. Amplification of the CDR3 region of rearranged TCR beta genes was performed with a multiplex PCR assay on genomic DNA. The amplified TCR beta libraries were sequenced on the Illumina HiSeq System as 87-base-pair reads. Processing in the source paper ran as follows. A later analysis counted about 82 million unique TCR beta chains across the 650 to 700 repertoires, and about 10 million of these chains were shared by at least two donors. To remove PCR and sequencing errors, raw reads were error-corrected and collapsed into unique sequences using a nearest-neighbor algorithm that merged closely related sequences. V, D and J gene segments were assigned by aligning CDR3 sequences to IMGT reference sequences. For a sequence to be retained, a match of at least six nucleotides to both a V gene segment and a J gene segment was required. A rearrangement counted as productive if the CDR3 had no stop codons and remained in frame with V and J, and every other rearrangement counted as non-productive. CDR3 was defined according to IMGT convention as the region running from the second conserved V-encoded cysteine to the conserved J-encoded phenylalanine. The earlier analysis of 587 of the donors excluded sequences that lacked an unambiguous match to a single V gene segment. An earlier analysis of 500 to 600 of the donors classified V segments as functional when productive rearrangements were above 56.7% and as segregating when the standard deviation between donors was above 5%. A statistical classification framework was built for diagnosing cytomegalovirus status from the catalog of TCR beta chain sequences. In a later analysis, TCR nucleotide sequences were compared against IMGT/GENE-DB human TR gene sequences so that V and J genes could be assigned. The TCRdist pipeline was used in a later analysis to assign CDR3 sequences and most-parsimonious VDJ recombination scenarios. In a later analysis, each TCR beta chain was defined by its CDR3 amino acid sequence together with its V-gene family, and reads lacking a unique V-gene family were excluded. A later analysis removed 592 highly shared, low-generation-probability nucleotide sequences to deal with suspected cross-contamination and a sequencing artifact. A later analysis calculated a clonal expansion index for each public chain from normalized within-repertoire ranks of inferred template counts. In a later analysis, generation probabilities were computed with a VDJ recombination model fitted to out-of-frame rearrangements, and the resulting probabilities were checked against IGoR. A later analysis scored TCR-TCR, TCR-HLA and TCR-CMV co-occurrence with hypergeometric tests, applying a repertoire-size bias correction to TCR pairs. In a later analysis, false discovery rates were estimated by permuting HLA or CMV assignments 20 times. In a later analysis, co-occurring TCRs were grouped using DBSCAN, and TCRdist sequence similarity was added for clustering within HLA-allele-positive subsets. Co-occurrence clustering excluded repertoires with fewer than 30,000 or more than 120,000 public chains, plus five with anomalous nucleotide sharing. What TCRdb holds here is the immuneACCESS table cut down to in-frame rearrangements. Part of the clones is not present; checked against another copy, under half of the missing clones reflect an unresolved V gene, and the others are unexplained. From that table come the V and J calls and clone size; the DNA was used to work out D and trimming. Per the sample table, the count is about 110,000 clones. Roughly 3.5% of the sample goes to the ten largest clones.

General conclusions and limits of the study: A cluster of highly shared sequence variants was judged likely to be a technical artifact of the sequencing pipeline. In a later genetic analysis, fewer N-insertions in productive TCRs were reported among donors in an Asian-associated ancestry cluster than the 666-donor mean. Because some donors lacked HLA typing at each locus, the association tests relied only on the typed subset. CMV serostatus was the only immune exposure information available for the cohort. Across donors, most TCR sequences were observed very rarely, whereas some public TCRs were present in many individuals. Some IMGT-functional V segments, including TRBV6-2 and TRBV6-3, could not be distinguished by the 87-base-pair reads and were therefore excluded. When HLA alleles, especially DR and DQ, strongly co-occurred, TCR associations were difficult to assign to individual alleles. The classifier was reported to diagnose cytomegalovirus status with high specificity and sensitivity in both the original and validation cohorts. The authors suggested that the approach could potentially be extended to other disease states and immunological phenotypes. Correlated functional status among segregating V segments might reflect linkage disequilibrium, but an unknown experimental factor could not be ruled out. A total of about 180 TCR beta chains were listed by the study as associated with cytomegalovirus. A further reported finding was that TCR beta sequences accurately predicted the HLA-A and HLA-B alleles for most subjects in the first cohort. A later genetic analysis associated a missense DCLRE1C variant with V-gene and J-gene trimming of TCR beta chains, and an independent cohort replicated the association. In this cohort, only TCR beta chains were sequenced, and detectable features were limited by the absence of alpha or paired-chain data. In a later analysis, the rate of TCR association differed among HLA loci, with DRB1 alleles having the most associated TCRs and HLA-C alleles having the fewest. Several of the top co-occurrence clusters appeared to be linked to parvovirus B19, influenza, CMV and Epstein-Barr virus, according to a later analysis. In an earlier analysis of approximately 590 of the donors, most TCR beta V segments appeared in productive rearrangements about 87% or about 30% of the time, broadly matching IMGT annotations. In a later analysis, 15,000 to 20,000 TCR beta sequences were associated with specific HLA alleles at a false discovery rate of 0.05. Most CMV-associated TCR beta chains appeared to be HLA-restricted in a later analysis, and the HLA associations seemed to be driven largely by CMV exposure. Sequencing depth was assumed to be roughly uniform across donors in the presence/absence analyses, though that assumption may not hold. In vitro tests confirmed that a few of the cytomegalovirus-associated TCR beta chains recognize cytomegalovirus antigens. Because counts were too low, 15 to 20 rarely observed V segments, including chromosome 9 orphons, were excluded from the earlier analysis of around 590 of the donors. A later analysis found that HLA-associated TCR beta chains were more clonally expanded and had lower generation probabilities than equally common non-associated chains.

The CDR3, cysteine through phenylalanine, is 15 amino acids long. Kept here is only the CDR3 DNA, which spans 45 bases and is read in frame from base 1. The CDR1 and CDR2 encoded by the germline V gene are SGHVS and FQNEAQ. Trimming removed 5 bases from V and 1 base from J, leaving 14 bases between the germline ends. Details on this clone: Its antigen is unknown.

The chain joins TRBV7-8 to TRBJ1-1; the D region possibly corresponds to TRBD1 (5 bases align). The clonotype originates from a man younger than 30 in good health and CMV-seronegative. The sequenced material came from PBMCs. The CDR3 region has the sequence CASSPRQNWNTEAFF. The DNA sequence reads TGTGCCAGCAGCCCGAGACAGAATTGGAACACTGAAGCTTTCTTT.